The rows below give T cell receptor beta chains drawn from one sample of a study of spatial heterogeneity in lung cancer. A single record per CDR3 protein comes from TCRdb applying MiXCR to the 5' RACE reads. The table records around 45,000 distinct CDR3 sequences, roughly an eighth of them present only once. The sequencing here drew on PBMCs, taken at surgery. Source of these receptors: a male donor with early-stage non-small cell lung cancer. Each CDR3 is given with its conserved first and last residue. Fields, in order: V gene, clone size, J gene, D gene, CDR3 protein, CDR3 DNA. The D gene is left open where the match is weak. A clone size is listed for some rows: how often the clone was seen (once, few, many), or a class if it is expanded.

v_gene: TRBV9
abundance: many
j_gene: TRBJ2-1
d_gene: TRBD2
CDR3aa: CASSVVGLAGRDEQFF
CDR3nt: TGTGCCAGCAGCGTAGTTGGGCTAGCGGGAAGAGATGAGCAGTTCTTC

v_gene: TRBV2
abundance: -
j_gene: TRBJ2-7
d_gene: -
CDR3aa: CASSWRASYEQYF
CDR3nt: TGTGCCAGCAGTTGGAGGGCTTCCTACGAGCAGTACTTC

v_gene: TRBV9
abundance: many
j_gene: TRBJ1-4
d_gene: -
CDR3aa: CASSPRTAAFNEKLFF
CDR3nt: TGTGCCAGCAGCCCAAGGACAGCCGCGTTTAATGAAAAACTGTTTTTT

v_gene: TRBV9
abundance: few
j_gene: TRBJ2-2
d_gene: -
CDR3aa: CASSGNTGELFF
CDR3nt: TGTGCCAGCAGCGGGAACACCGGGGAGCTGTTTTTT

v_gene: TRBV7-9
abundance: many
j_gene: TRBJ2-5
d_gene: -
CDR3aa: CASSLVGTLQETQYF
CDR3nt: TGTGCCAGCAGCTTAGTGGGGACTCTACAAGAGACCCAGTACTTC

v_gene: TRBV28
abundance: few
j_gene: TRBJ1-2
d_gene: TRBD1
CDR3aa: CASRPSRRTGGGTGYGYTF
CDR3nt: TGTGCCAGCAGACCATCAAGGCGGACAGGGGGCGGTACGGGCTATGGCTACACCTTC

v_gene: TRBV19
abundance: few
j_gene: TRBJ1-2
d_gene: TRBD1
CDR3aa: CASIDLGQGTIF
CDR3nt: TGTGCCAGTATCGATTTGGGACAGGGAACCATCTTC

v_gene: TRBV2
abundance: -
j_gene: TRBJ1-1
d_gene: -
CDR3aa: CASTLEGRGTEAFF
CDR3nt: TGTGCCAGCACTTTGGAGGGTCGGGGCACTGAAGCTTTCTTT

v_gene: TRBV24-1
abundance: few
j_gene: TRBJ1-5
d_gene: TRBD1
CDR3aa: CATSTGGNINQPQHF
CDR3nt: TGTGCCACCTCAACAGGGGGGAATATCAATCAGCCCCAGCATTTT

v_gene: TRBV11-1
abundance: -
j_gene: TRBJ1-1
d_gene: TRBD1
CDR3aa: CASSLIDRGNTEAFF
CDR3nt: TGTGCCAGCAGCCTTATTGACAGGGGCAACACTGAAGCTTTCTTT

v_gene: TRBV24-1
abundance: -
j_gene: TRBJ2-1
d_gene: -
CDR3aa: CATSDLRTGSYNEQFF
CDR3nt: TGTGCCACCAGTGATTTACGGACTGGCTCCTACAATGAGCAGTTCTTC

v_gene: TRBV5-6
abundance: few
j_gene: TRBJ1-2
d_gene: -
CDR3aa: CASSIDGSHYGYTF
CDR3nt: TGTGCCAGCAGTATTGACGGAAGCCACTATGGCTACACCTTC

v_gene: TRBV5-4
abundance: few
j_gene: TRBJ2-7
d_gene: -
CDR3aa: CASSLDRGSDEQYF
CDR3nt: TGTGCCAGCAGCTTGGATCGGGGTAGCGACGAGCAGTACTTC

v_gene: TRBV7-3
abundance: -
j_gene: TRBJ1-1
d_gene: -
CDR3aa: CASSSGLFPSEAFF
CDR3nt: TGTGCCAGCAGCTCGGGACTTTTCCCCAGTGAAGCTTTCTTT

v_gene: TRBV10-3
abundance: -
j_gene: TRBJ1-2
d_gene: -
CDR3aa: CAISERARNYGYTF
CDR3nt: TGTGCCATCAGTGAACGGGCGAGGAACTATGGCTACACCTTC

v_gene: TRBV28
abundance: many
j_gene: TRBJ1-5
d_gene: -
CDR3aa: CASRGSNQPQHF
CDR3nt: TGTGCCAGCAGGGGGTCCAATCAGCCCCAGCATTTT

v_gene: TRBV15
abundance: many
j_gene: TRBJ2-2
d_gene: -
CDR3aa: CATSRDPVPGELFF
CDR3nt: TGTGCCACCAGCAGAGATCCGGTTCCCGGGGAGCTGTTTTTT

v_gene: TRBV7-9
abundance: few
j_gene: TRBJ1-1
d_gene: -
CDR3aa: CASSLGDEAFF
CDR3nt: TGTGCCAGCAGCTTAGGAGATGAAGCTTTCTTT

v_gene: TRBV6-1
abundance: -
j_gene: TRBJ2-7
d_gene: -
CDR3aa: CASSEGGLSYEQYF
CDR3nt: TGTGCCAGCAGTGAAGGGGGGCTCTCCTACGAGCAGTACTTC

v_gene: TRBV29-1
abundance: -
j_gene: TRBJ1-1
d_gene: -
CDR3aa: CSVGKVTEAFF
CDR3nt: TGCAGCGTTGGAAAAGTCACTGAAGCTTTCTTT

v_gene: TRBV20-1
abundance: few
j_gene: TRBJ1-6
d_gene: -
CDR3aa: CSARDPQAGNSPLHF
CDR3nt: TGCAGTGCTAGAGATCCCCAGGCGGGAAATTCACCCCTCCACTTT

v_gene: TRBV28
abundance: few
j_gene: TRBJ1-1
d_gene: -
CDR3aa: CASVLYTEAFF
CDR3nt: TGTGCCAGCGTACTATACACTGAAGCTTTCTTT

v_gene: TRBV6-1
abundance: few
j_gene: TRBJ1-4
d_gene: TRBD1
CDR3aa: CASSVDRGVVEKLFF
CDR3nt: TGTGCCAGCAGTGTCGACAGGGGAGTCGTGGAAAAACTGTTTTTT

v_gene: TRBV4-2
abundance: -
j_gene: TRBJ2-7
d_gene: -
CDR3aa: CASSQDLGTYPRQQYF
CDR3nt: TGTGCCAGCAGCCAAGATCTAGGGACGTATCCACGACAGCAGTACTTC

v_gene: TRBV9
abundance: -
j_gene: TRBJ2-5
d_gene: TRBD2
CDR3aa: CASSETSRETQYF
CDR3nt: TGTGCCAGCAGCGAGACTAGCAGGGAGACCCAGTACTTC

v_gene: TRBV5-1
abundance: -
j_gene: TRBJ2-2
d_gene: TRBD2
CDR3aa: CASSFSGGRDTGELFF
CDR3nt: TGCGCCAGCAGCTTCAGCGGGGGGCGCGACACCGGGGAGCTGTTTTTT

v_gene: TRBV11-2
abundance: few
j_gene: TRBJ2-3
d_gene: -
CDR3aa: CASSLSSGITDTQYF
CDR3nt: TGTGCCAGCAGCTTATCGTCGGGGATCACAGATACGCAGTATTTT

v_gene: TRBV5-1
abundance: -
j_gene: TRBJ2-3
d_gene: -
CDR3aa: CASSLGGSTDTQYF
CDR3nt: TGCGCCAGCAGCTTGGGGGGGTCCACAGATACGCAGTATTTT